These T cell receptor beta chains were read from a single sample in a study of a mutant IDH1 vaccine in newly diagnosed glioma. Assay: immunoSEQ multiplex PCR; the TCRdb copy retains only in-frame clones and omits some. The repertoire holds about 66,000 clones, with approximately 86% as singletons. This material consisted of PBMCs, taken from a glioma patient treated with radiotherapy, temozolomide or both. The receptors originated from a young man with glioma. Both conserved end residues are part of each CDR3. The D gene is left open where the match is weak. Size is stated for part of the rows, as once, few or many counts, or as a class when the clone is expanded.

TRBJ2-7	14	TRBV9	.	.	TGTGCCAGCAGCGTAGGGGGGGGCTGGGACGAGCAGTACTTC	CASSVGGGWDEQYF
TRBJ1-5	14	TRBV6-1	.	.	TGTGCCAGCAGCGCAGGGTATAGCAATCAGCCCCAGCATTTT	CASSAGYSNQPQHF
TRBJ2-7	15	TRBV6-9	.	TRBD1	TGTGCCAGCAGTTATGCACAGGGGGCCTCCTACGAGCAGTACTTC	CASSYAQGASYEQYF
TRBJ1-4	16	TRBV5-1	.	.	TGCGCCAGCAGCCCGCGTTACAGAGCAACTAATGAAAAACTGTTTTTT	CASSPRYRATNEKLFF
TRBJ1-1	15	TRBV19	.	.	TGTGCCAGTAGTATAAACTCAGGGATGAACACTGAAGCTTTCTTT	CASSINSGMNTEAFF
TRBJ2-7	14	TRBV5-1	.	.	TGCGCCAGCAGCTCGACTGTCGGGTCCTACGAGCAGTACTTC	CASSSTVGSYEQYF
TRBJ1-5	15	TRBV6-1	medium-sized	TRBD1	TGTGCCAGCAGTGGAGGGACAGCGGCCAATCAGCCCCAGCATTTT	CASSGGTAANQPQHF
TRBJ2-2	21	TRBV7-6	.	TRBD1	TGTGCCAGCAGCCTCTTTGCCCCGGAGACCCGGGACAGGGAGAACACCGGGGAGCTGTTTTTT	CASSLFAPETRDRENTGELFF
TRBJ2-5	14	TRBV5-1	.	TRBD2	TGCGCCGGCAGAGTTCAGCGGGGACAAGAGACCCAGTACTTC	CAGRVQRGQETQYF
TRBJ1-1	14	TRBV6-5	.	.	TGTGCCAGCTATGCCATCAGGAAGAACACTGAAGCTTTCTTT	CASYAIRKNTEAFF
TRBJ1-1	17	TRBV25-1	.	.	TGTGCCAGCAGTGAAAAAGGTAAGGGGGGGGCTCGCACTGAAGCTTTCTTT	CASSEKGKGGARTEAFF
TRBJ2-7	12	TRBV6-5	.	.	TGTGCCAGCACCAACCCGAGATACGAGCAGTACTTC	CASTNPRYEQYF
TRBJ2-3	18	TRBV19	.	TRBD2	TGTGCCAGTAGTATTCGACTAGCTGGATGGCTGGGCGCAGATACGCAGTATTTT	CASSIRLAGWLGADTQYF
TRBJ1-1	15	TRBV7-9	few	TRBD1	TGTGCCAGCAGCTTGTTGGGACAGGCTGTTTCTGAGGCTTTCTTT	CASSLLGQAVSEAFF
TRBJ2-5	12	TRBV11-2	.	.	TGTGCCAGCAGCTCCGGACTGTTAACCCAGTACTTC	CASSSGLLTQYF
TRBJ2-5	15	TRBV10-3	.	TRBD1	TGTGCCATCAGTGGCGGACAGGGGATCGAAGAGACCCAGTACTTC	CAISGGQGIEETQYF
TRBJ1-2	15	TRBV19	.	.	TGTGCCAGTAGTATTATCGGACCTGGGGTCGATGGCTACACCTTC	CASSIIGPGVDGYTF
TRBJ2-2	15	TRBV15	.	.	TGTGCCACCAGCCTTGGTCCCCCGGGCACCGGGGAGCTGTTTTTT	CATSLGPPGTGELFF
TRBJ1-2	13	TRBV5-1	.	.	TGCGCCAGCAGCCCGAGCGGAGGGATTGGCTACACCTTC	CASSPSGGIGYTF
TRBJ1-5	16	TRBV11-2	.	.	TGTGCCAGCAGCTTAGGTTTTCGGAAGGGTGATCAGCCCCAGCATTTT	CASSLGFRKGDQPQHF
TRBJ2-1	14	TRBV14	.	.	TGTGCCAGCAGCAAAGCATCGGGACATCTGGGGCAGTTCTTC	CASSKASGHLGQFF
TRBJ2-2	13	TRBV6-6	.	.	TGTGCCACTCACGGGCGGGACACCGGGGAGCTGTTTTTT	CATHGRDTGELFF
TRBJ2-2	14	TRBV7-9	.	.	TGTGCCAGCAGCCCTCTAGTTTACACCGGGGAGCTGTTTTTT	CASSPLVYTGELFF
TRBJ2-2	16	TRBV5-8	.	.	TGTGCCAGCAGCTTGGGGACAGCCCACAACACCGGGGAGCTGTTTTTT	CASSLGTAHNTGELFF
TRBJ2-5	17	TRBV5-1	.	TRBD2	TGCGCCAGCAGCCTCTCACAGGGCGGGGGGGGCAGAGAGACCCAGTACTTC	CASSLSQGGGGRETQYF
TRBJ2-2	19	TRBV7-9	.	.	TGTGCCAGCAGCACGGTCCCGAGTCCCCGGCCAGAGGACACCGGGGAGCTGTTTTTT	CASSTVPSPRPEDTGELFF
TRBJ1-2	14	TRBV25-1	.	.	TGTGCCAGCAGTGAATCCCGGGAGAACTATGGCTACACCTTC	CASSESRENYGYTF
TRBJ1-5	15	TRBV2	.	.	TGTGCCAGCAGTCCCCGGGAGTTTAGCAATCAGCCCCAGCATTTT	CASSPREFSNQPQHF
TRBJ1-1	13	TRBV29-1	.	.	TGCAGCGCCGGCGACTTGGAAGGCACTGAAGCTTTCTTT	CSAGDLEGTEAFF
TRBJ1-5	12	TRBV2	few	TRBD1	TGTGCCAGCAGGGGGGAGGGACAGGGGAAGCATTTT	CASRGEGQGKHF
TRBJ1-1	13	TRBV19	.	.	TGTGCCAGTAGTATAGGAATGAACACTGAAGCTTTCTTT	CASSIGMNTEAFF
TRBJ1-6	12	TRBV5-1	.	.	TGCGCCAGCAGAGGAGTGGATTCACCCCTCCACTTT	CASRGVDSPLHF